This T cell receptor beta chain was recorded in a study of T cell responses to AZD1222 COVID-19 vaccine. Points from the study as a whole: Baseline antibody screening turned up just six or seven seropositive AZD1222 recipients. Dominant at 160-218 and 743-854, vaccine-associated CD4 TCRs also spanned spike. Repertoires were sampled only after the peak T cell response. Clonal diversity was possibly underestimated; the donors were predominantly white British and more often female.

Repertoires were generated with immunoSEQ multiplex PCR, while TCRdb's copy carries only in-frame clones and drops some. The table lists about 150,000 clones, roughly nine tenths of them singletons. Remarks on this clone: Its antigen is unknown.

V lost 0 bases and J lost 5, with 10 bases in between. The CDR3 has 14 amino acids. The germline gives CDR1 LGHDT, CDR2 YNNKEL (reference sequence). This chain links TRBV3-1 (or the pseudogene TRBV3-2) with TRBJ1-2; D is perhaps TRBD1 (6 bases). This sequence originates from an adult in good health. The sample here was peripheral blood, taken on day 0 of MenACWY control vaccination. The DNA of the CDR3 is TGTGCCAGCAGCCAAGAGGGGGCAGGGTATGGCTACACCTTC. As protein: CASSQEGAGYGYTF.